Listed below are T cell receptor beta chains from one sample, sequenced in a study of response to subunit inactivated influenza vaccine. Each CDR3 protein is one row after TCRdb ran MiXCR on the RT-PCR reads. The table includes about 610,000 distinct CDR3 sequences, 14% detected once. The sequences come from PBMCs from blood, collected less than 13 days after vaccination. The source of these receptors is a man aged 50-60 years who received an inactivated influenza vaccine. CDR3s include the opening cysteine and the closing phenylalanine or tryptophan. A D gene is named only where the DNA matches it firmly. Where a row states a size, it is once, few, many or the class of an expanded clone; other rows omit it.

clone size	V gene	D gene	CDR3 length	J gene	CDR3 DNA	CDR3 protein
few	TRBV9	TRBD2	14	TRBJ2-7	TGTGCCAGCAGCGTTGGCGGGAGGCCCGCCGAGCAGTACTTC	CASSVGGRPAEQYF
many	TRBV5-1	.	15	TRBJ2-5	TGCGCCAGCAGCTTGGACGGGGCAGTAGGAGAGACCCAGTACTTC	CASSLDGAVGETQYF
few	TRBV5-6	.	14	TRBJ1-1	TGTGCCAGCACCTTAAGTGGGGGGCGAGTTGAAGCTTTCTTT	CASTLSGGRVEAFF
few	TRBV20-1	.	13	TRBJ2-7	TGCAGTGCCCTCGTCGGGAGCTCCTACGAGCAGTACTTC	CSALVGSSYEQYF
.	TRBV4-3	TRBD2	17	TRBJ2-1	TGCGCCAGCAGCCAAGATCTGGCGGGAGGGGCCTTACCTGAGCAGTTCTTC	CASSQDLAGGALPEQFF
.	TRBV6-1	.	13	TRBJ1-4	TGTGCCAGCAGGGGTCCGGGATACGAAAAACTGTTTTTT	CASRGPGYEKLFF
.	TRBV20-1	TRBD2	16	TRBJ2-3	TGCAGTGCTAGAGATAGGGCGGGAGGGCTGTACAGTACGCAGTATTTT	CSARDRAGGLYSTQYF
.	TRBV7-9	.	14	TRBJ1-2	TGTGCCAGCAGCTTAATGGGATCTAACTATGGCTACACCTTC	CASSLMGSNYGYTF
few	TRBV4-3	.	13	TRBJ2-2	TGCGCCAGCAGCCAATTAAGCCCCGGGGAGCTGTTTTTT	CASSQLSPGELFF
few	TRBV6-6	.	13	TRBJ1-1	TGTGGCTGCACTGGGGGGCGCGACACTGAAGCTTTCTTT	CGCTGGRDTEAFF
few	TRBV12-3/TRBV12-4	.	15	TRBJ1-3	TGTGCCAGCAGCCCCTTTGGGGGCTCTGGAAACACCATATATTTT	CASSPFGGSGNTIYF
.	TRBV6-2/TRBV6-3	.	15	TRBJ2-1	TGTGCCAGCAGATTCACAGGGACGGCGTACAATGAGCAGTTCTTC	CASRFTGTAYNEQFF
few	TRBV27	TRBD1	13	TRBJ1-1	TGTGCCAGCAATGTTAACAGGGGCACTGAAGCTTTCTTT	CASNVNRGTEAFF
many	TRBV5-1	.	13	TRBJ2-7	TGCGCCAGCAGCTTTACGGTATCCTACGAGCAGTACTTC	CASSFTVSYEQYF
few	TRBV6-2/TRBV6-3	.	17	TRBJ2-3	TGTGCCAGCAGTTACCGAGACAGGACTGCTAGCACAGATACGCAGTATTTT	CASSYRDRTASTDTQYF
few	TRBV4-3	.	18	TRBJ2-1	TGCGCCAGCAGCCAAAAGGTCAGTCCTTACTACTCCTACAATGAGCAGTTCTTC	CASSQKVSPYYSYNEQFF